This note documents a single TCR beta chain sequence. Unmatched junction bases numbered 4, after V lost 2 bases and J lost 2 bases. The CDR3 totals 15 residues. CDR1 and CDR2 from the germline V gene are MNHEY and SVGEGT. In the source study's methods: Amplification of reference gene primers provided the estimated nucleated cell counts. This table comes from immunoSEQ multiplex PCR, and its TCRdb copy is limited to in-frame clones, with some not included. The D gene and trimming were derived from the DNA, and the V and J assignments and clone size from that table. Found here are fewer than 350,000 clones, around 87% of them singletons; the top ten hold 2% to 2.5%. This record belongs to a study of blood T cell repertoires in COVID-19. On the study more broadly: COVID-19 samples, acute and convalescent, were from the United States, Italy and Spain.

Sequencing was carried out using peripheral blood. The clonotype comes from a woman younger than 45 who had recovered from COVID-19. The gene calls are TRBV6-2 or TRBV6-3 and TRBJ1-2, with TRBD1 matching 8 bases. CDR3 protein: CASSYPGTGNYGYTF. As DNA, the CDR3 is TGTGCCAGCAGTTACCCCGGGACAGGCAACTATGGCTACACCTTC.